These 16 T cell receptor beta chains originate from one sample sequenced in a study of CD8 T cells in Susac syndrome. It was with random hexamers that roughly 0.45 to 1 ug RNA was reverse transcribed. TCRdb itself ran the immunoSEQ multiplex PCR reads through MiXCR, one entry per CDR3 protein. The sample lists fewer than 350,000 distinct CDR3 sequences; about 90% were seen once. The sample taken for sequencing was CD4+ T cells from PBMCs. The receptors shown here come from a human donor with multiple sclerosis.

This clonotype was observed a handful of times. The gene calls are TRBV25-1 and TRBJ2-7, with 7 bases fitting TRBD1. The CDR3 is 14 amino acids. Germline V gene lookup returns CDR1 MGHDK and CDR2 SYGVNS. With V trimmed by 4 bases and J by 7 bases, 10 bases remained unmatched. The CDR3 DNA sequence: TGTGCCAGCAGTGCCAACAGGGGCGGCTGGGAGCAGTACTTC. Translation: CASSANRGGWEQYF.

This clonotype was picked up a small number of times. J is TRBJ1-1 and V is TRBV30, with a tentative D call TRBD1 (5 bases). The CDR3 contains 10 residues. Germline CDR1 GTSNPN, CDR2 SVGIG (reference sequence). The V end was cut by 2 bases, the J end by 12 bases, with 10 bases between. The DNA for the CDR3 is TGTGCCTGGAGTCCGTCGGGACCTTTCTTT. Translating gives CAWSPSGPFF.

The V gene is TRBV6-8, the J gene TRBJ2-3; maybe TRBD1 (5 bases). Germline loops: CDR1 MNHGY, CDR2 SAAAGT. Trimming pared 2 bases from V and 4 bases from J, leaving 13 bases between. The CDR3 has 15 residues. The CDR3 sequence is CASSYGRGTSDTQYF. Written as DNA, the CDR3 is TGTGCCAGCAGTTACGGAAGGGGAACTTCAGATACGCAGTATTTT.

This chain connects TRBV5-1 to TRBJ2-2; D could derive from TRBD1 or TRBD2 (5 bases each). CDR3 length: 15 residues. Germline V gene lookup returns CDR1 SGHRS and CDR2 YFSETQ. V dropped 1 base and J dropped 6 bases, with 13 bases sitting between them. In DNA form, the CDR3 reads TGCGCCAGCAGCTTGCAGGGAGCAAAGGCCGGGGAGCTGTTTTTT. Translated, it gives CASSLQGAKAGELFF.

In its sample, this clonotype was seen once. This rearrangement joins TRBV20-1 to TRBJ2-1, with TRBD2 identical over 7 bases. The germline V gene encodes CDR1 DFQATT and CDR2 SNEGSKA (reference sequence). The CDR3 sequence is 14 residues long. The trim removed 6 bases at V and 0 bases at J, leaving 5 bases unmatched. CDR3 region: CSARTSVSYNEQFF. In nucleotides, the CDR3 is TGCAGTGCGAGGACTAGTGTCTCCTACAATGAGCAGTTCTTC.

The chain combines TRBV18 with TRBJ2-7; D is perhaps TRBD1 (5 bases). The V end was cut by 6 bases, the J end by 4 bases, with 13 bases between. Germline loops: CDR1 KGHSH, CDR2 LQKENI. CDR3 length equals 13 residues. The CDR3 DNA sequence: TGTGCCAGCTCGACCCCTGCAGGGTACGAGCAGTACTTC. Protein product: CASSTPAGYEQYF.

The genes are TRBV29-1 and TRBJ2-7, with 7 bases identical to TRBD2. V was pared by 3 bases and J by 4 bases, with 6 bases of the junction left unmatched. Germline CDR1 and CDR2: SQVTM and ANQGSEA. CDR3 length: 13 residues. For the CDR3, the DNA is TGCAGCGTTGAGGGGAATAGCGGGTACGAGCAGTACTTC. It encodes CSVEGNSGYEQYF.

CDR3 sequence (DNA): TGCAGTGCTAGTCCATGGTCAATGCAGGACCCCTATGGCTACACCTTC. Its protein product is CSASPWSMQDPYGYTF. The chain recombines TRBV20-1 with TRBJ1-2; no clear D gene. CDR3 length: 16 residues. Germline V gene lookup returns CDR1 DFQATT and CDR2 SNEGSKA (reference sequence). Trimming pared 3 bases from V and 4 bases from J, leaving 21 bases between.

The chain joins TRBV9 to TRBJ1-1, with TRBD1 matching 7 bases. The CDR3 loop spans 14 amino acids. Per germline, CDR1 SGDLS and CDR2 YYNGEE. The trim removed 4 bases at V and 7 bases at J, leaving 10 bases unmatched. DNA of the CDR3: TGTGCCAGCAGCCCTTGGGGGACAGACTTTGAAGCTTTCTTT. Protein sequence: CASSPWGTDFEAFF. The full variable domain, its missing parts supplied by reference TRBV9 and TRBJ1-1, is DSGVTQTPKHLITATGQRVTLRCSPRSGDLSVYWYQQSLDQGLQFLIQYYNGEERAKGNILERFSAQQFPDLHSELNLSSLELGDSALYFCASSPWGTDFEAFFGQGTRLTVV.

The gene calls are TRBV20-1 and TRBJ2-1; 11 nucleotides line up with TRBD2. Germline-derived CDR1 and CDR2 are DFQATT and SNEGSKA (reference sequence). The ends lost 0 bases at V and 8 bases at J; junction bases unmatched: 12. The CDR3 length is 17 residues. This chain's CDR3 is CSARDPFSGGAFDEQFF. The CDR3 nucleotides read TGCAGTGCTAGAGACCCATTTAGCGGGGGGGCCTTTGATGAGCAGTTCTTC.

This chain connects TRBV30 to TRBJ2-1; tentatively, D is TRBD2 (6 bases). The V gene's germline CDR1 is GTSNPN and CDR2 SVGIG (reference sequence). There are 13 residues in the CDR3. The ends were cut back, 3 bases at V and 7 bases at J, with 13 bases in the middle. The CDR3 sequence: CAWRALARNEQFF. In nucleotides, the CDR3 is TGTGCCTGGAGAGCACTAGCTCGGAATGAGCAGTTCTTC. The entire variable domain, with the rest obtained from reference TRBV30 and TRBJ2-1, is as follows: SQTIHQWPATLVQPVGSPLSLECTVEGTSNPNLYWYRQAAGRGLQLLFYSVGIGQISSEVPQNLSASRPQDRQFILSSKKLLLSDSGFYLCAWRALARNEQFFGPGTRLTVL.

The chain uses TRBV7-3 and TRBJ2-3; TRBD1 aligns across 8 bases. CDR1 is SGHTA, CDR2 FQGTGA, per germline. The CDR3 is made up of 15 amino acids. Trimming took 5 bases from V and 6 from J; bases not matched to a gene: 10. The CDR3 reads CASSPTDRGRDTQYF. Written as DNA, the CDR3 is TGTGCCAGCAGCCCAACCGACAGGGGCCGGGATACGCAGTATTTT.

The chain is built from TRBV11-2 and TRBJ2-5; tentatively, D is TRBD2 (5 bases). Germline V gene data show CDR1 as SGHAT and CDR2 as FQNNGV. V shed 1 base and J shed 1 base, with 13 bases lying between them. The CDR3 is 16 residues long. The CDR3 DNA is TGTGCCAGCAGCTTAGTGGAAGGACTCACCCAAGAGACCCAGTACTTC. It codes for CASSLVEGLTQETQYF.

The V gene is TRBV20-1, the J gene TRBJ2-7; tentatively, D is TRBD1 or TRBD2 (6 bases each). V lost 3 bases to trimming and J lost 1 base, with 19 bases between them. The CDR3 is 16 amino acids. Germline CDR1 is DFQATT and CDR2 is SNEGSKA (reference sequence). CDR3 nucleotide sequence: TGCAGTGCTAGCCACCCCGGGAGACAGGAATCCTACGAGCAGTACTTC. Translated: CSASHPGRQESYEQYF.

This chain links TRBV9 with TRBJ2-3; 10 bases are shared with TRBD1. Per germline, CDR1 SGDLS and CDR2 YYNGEE. Unmatched junction bases numbered 8, after V lost 4 bases and J lost 3 bases. The CDR3 is 16 residues long. The CDR3: CASSRQTGGWTDTQYF. DNA for the CDR3: TGTGCCAGCAGCAGACAGACAGGGGGCTGGACAGATACGCAGTATTTT.

CDR3 in amino acids: CSARERGKAGTGRLVKNIQYF. In DNA, the CDR3 is TGCAGTGCTAGAGAGAGGGGGAAGGCCGGGACAGGGAGGTTGGTCAAAAACATTCAGTACTTC. This chain uses TRBV20-1 with TRBJ2-4, with 9 bases matching TRBD1. This CDR3 region has 21 residues. The germline V gene has CDR1 DFQATT and CDR2 SNEGSKA (reference sequence). The trim removed 0 bases at V and 3 bases at J, leaving 21 bases unmatched.